These 9 T cell receptor beta chains share one sample of origin, sequenced in a study of CD8+ T cells in alopecia areata. Cutaneous lymph node cells were pooled, and they were sorted using CD4, CD8alpha, NKG2D, NKG2ACE and other markers. Extraction of RNA preceded its reverse transcription into cDNA, which served as the sequencing template. The assay was immunoSEQ multiplex PCR, and TCRdb's table has in-frame clones only and misses some. The sample presents roughly 260,000 clones, none singletons. Sequencing input: CD4+ T cells sorted from a lymph node. The receptors originated from a C3H/HeJ mouse with alopecia areata. The strain's MHC type: H2-k.

About this clone itself: The genes are named according to mouse. The read ends 4 residues before the CDR3 terminus; that terminus is restored from the germline J gene. The same CDR3 arises from other DNA sequences in this sample as well. V gene TRBV1 combines with J gene TRBJ2-1; TRBD2 matches 10 bases. Germline trimming cut 0 bases from V and 6 bases from J; bases unmatched to any gene: 2. Germline V gene data show CDR1 as NSQYPW and CDR2 as LRSPGD (reference sequence). The CDR3 has 15 amino acids. The CDR3 bases that were read are TGCACCTGCAGTGCAGAGACTGGGGGGCGTGCT. It yields the protein CTCSAETGGRA. The full CDR3 protein is CTCSAETGGRAEQFF.

This clone appeared a few times. The gene names given are mouse names. The read terminates 4 residues ahead of where the CDR3 ends, so the germline J gene completes it. This chain links TRBV19 with TRBJ2-5, with D possibly TRBD2 on 6 matching bases. Trimming removed 2 bases from V and 2 bases from J, with 9 bases in between. CDR3 length: 14 amino acids. CDR1 is FNHDT, CDR2 SITEND, per germline (reference sequence). The sequenced part of the CDR3 DNA is TGTGCCAGCAGTATCTGGGGCCTCCAAGAC. Its translation is CASSIWGLQD. The complete CDR3 sequence is CASSIWGLQDTQYF.

Comment on this clone: Mouse gene names and germline throughout. The observed sequence ends 4 residues before the CDR3 terminus, with the missing tail filled in from the germline J gene. This chain connects TRBV19 to TRBJ2-2; D is unresolved. V was shortened by 4 bases and J by 0 bases, with 10 bases between the two germline ends. Germline V CDR1 and CDR2: FNHDT, SITEND (reference sequence). The CDR3 covers 15 residues. Partial CDR3 DNA: TGTGCCAGCAGTCTGCATAAATCAAACACCGGG. It is translated as CASSLHKSNTG. The whole CDR3 reads CASSLHKSNTGQLYF.

Comments on this clone: The gene symbols are mouse symbols. The CDR3 goes on 4 residues after the read ends, and that part is filled in from the germline J gene. This chain joins TRBV1 and TRBJ2-5, with D perhaps TRBD1 (5 bases). The CDR3 consists of 16 residues. The ends were cut back, 0 bases at V and 0 bases at J, with 10 bases in the middle. Germline loops: CDR1 NSQYPW, CDR2 LRSPGD (reference sequence). This CDR3 reads CTCSAEGGVNQDTQYF. CDR3 DNA, as far as it was read: TGCACCTGCAGTGCAGAAGGAGGGGTTAACCAAGAC.

With respect to this clone: The listed genes are named as in mouse. The DNA read from the CDR3 is TGTGCCAGCAGCTATGGGACAGGGGGCACCGGG. Translated: CASSYGTGGTG. The whole CDR3 is CASSYGTGGTGQLYF. The V call is TRBV13-3, the J call TRBJ2-2; 11 bases are a match to TRBD1. The read ends 4 residues before the CDR3 terminus; that terminus is restored from the germline J gene. With V trimmed by 5 bases and J by 4 bases, 4 bases remained unmatched. The CDR3 loop spans 15 amino acids. Germline values: CDR1 NNHDY, CDR2 SYVADS.

Notes on this clone: Gene names follow the mouse nomenclature. The same CDR3 arises from other DNA sequences in this sample as well. CDR3 DNA, as far as it was read: TGTGCCAGCAGAAGGACTGGGGGTAGTGCAGAA. Encoded protein: CASRRTGGSAE. The complete CDR3 sequence is CASRRTGGSAETLYF. V gene TRBV13-3 combines with J gene TRBJ2-3, with TRBD2 identical over 10 bases. The read stops 4 residues short of the end of the CDR3; the missing end is completed from the germline J gene. The germline CDR1 and CDR2 sequences are NNHDY and SYVADS. V gave up 5 bases and J gave up 0 bases; unmatched junction bases: 3. This CDR3 is built from 15 residues.

With respect to this clone: Genes and germline are mouse. CDR3 sequence reads: CTCSRLGRNTLYF. The CDR3 bases that were read are TGCACCTGCAGCCGACTGGGAAGAAAC. The rearrangement joins TRBV1 to TRBJ2-4; 7 bases match TRBD2. The read ends 4 residues early relative to the CDR3; the germline J gene fills the gap. Germline CDR1 is NSQYPW and CDR2 is LRSPGD (reference sequence). CDR3 length: 13 amino acids.

Comment on this clone: Genes and germline come from the mouse. The CDR3 end falls 4 residues outside the read, so it is completed with the germline J gene. The chain has TRBV13-1 and TRBJ2-7; 9 nucleotides align to TRBD2. The length of the CDR3 is 14 residues. CDR1 is NSHNY and CDR2 is SYGAGN in the germline V gene. After removal of 3 bases from V and 3 bases from J, the junction contained 4 bases not matched to a gene. Partial CDR3 DNA: TGTGCCAGCAGTGCCTGGGGGGGATTCTAT. It yields the protein CASSAWGGFY. The full CDR3 reads CASSAWGGFYEQYF.

In this sample, this clone turned up a few times. Germline and genes here are mouse. The CDR3 is cut off 4 residues early in the read; its end comes from the germline J gene. In the same sample, other DNA sequences code for this CDR3. The rearrangement links TRBV5 to TRBJ1-1, with unresolved D. The ends were cut back, 0 bases at V and 1 base at J, with 3 bases in the middle. This CDR3 comprises 13 residues. Germline V gene lookup returns CDR1 LGHNA and CDR2 YNLKQL (reference sequence). This CDR3 is CASSQDRNTEVFF. The sequenced CDR3 bases are TGTGCCAGCAGCCAAGACAGGAACACA.